In its sample, the clone carrying this TCR beta chain was seen many times. As yet, its antigen is unknown. The data were obtained in a study of early T cells in non-severe SARS-CoV-2 infection. Study-level points and caveats: Comparison of clonotypes with VDJdb favored anti-spike CD8 responses while missing private and CD4 specificities.

TCRdb reprocessed the 5' RACE reads with MiXCR, giving one entry per CDR3 protein. Among 56,000 or so distinct CDR3 sequences, 10% to 13% were seen once, and the ten largest hold 5.5% to 7.5%. CDR1 and CDR2 (germline): LNHDA, SQIVND (reference sequence). The CDR3 has 14 residues. V shed 5 bases and J shed 7 bases, with 15 bases lying between them. The sequencing input was whole blood. The source is an adult who was a healthcare worker with PCR-confirmed SARS-CoV-2 infection or an uninfected control (not recorded which). V is TRBV19 and J is TRBJ2-1; no firm D call. The CDR3 DNA reads as TGTGCCAGTAGTTCCGAGGACGAGGTGAATGAGCAGTTCTTC. This codes for CASSSEDEVNEQFF.